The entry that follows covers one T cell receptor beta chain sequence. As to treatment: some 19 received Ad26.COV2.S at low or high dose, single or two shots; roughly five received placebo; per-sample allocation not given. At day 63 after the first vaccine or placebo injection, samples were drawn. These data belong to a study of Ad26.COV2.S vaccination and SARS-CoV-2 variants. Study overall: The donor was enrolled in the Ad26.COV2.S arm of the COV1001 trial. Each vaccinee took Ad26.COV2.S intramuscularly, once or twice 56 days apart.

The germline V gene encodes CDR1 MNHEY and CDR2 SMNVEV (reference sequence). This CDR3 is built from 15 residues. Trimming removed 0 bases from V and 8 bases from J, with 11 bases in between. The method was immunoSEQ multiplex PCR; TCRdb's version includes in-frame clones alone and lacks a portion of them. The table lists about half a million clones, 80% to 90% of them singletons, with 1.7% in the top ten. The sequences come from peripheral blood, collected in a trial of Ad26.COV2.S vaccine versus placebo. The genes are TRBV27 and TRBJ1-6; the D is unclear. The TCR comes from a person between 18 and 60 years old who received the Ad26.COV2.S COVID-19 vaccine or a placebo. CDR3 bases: TGTGCCAGCAGTTTATCGGCCGTATATGATTCACCCCTCCACTTT. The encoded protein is CASSLSAVYDSPLHF.